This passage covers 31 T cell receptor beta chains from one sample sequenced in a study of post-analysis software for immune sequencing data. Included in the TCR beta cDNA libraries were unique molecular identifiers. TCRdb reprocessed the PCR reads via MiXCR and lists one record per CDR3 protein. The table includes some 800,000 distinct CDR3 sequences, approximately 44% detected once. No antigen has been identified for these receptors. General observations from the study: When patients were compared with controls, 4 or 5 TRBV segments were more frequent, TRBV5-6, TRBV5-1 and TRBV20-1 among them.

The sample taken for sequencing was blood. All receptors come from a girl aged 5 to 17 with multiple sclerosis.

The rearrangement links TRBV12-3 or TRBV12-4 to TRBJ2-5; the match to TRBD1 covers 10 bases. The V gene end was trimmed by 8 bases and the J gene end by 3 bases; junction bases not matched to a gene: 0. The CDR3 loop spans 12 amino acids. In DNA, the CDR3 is TGTGCCAGCGGACAGGGGGAAGAGACCCAGTACTTC. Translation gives CASGQGEETQYF.

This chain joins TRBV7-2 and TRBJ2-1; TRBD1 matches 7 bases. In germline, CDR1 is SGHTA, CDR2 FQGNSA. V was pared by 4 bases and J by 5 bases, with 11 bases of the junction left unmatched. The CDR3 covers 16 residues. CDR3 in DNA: TGTGCCAGCAGCTCCGGGACAGACGTTCTAAACAATGAGCAGTTCTTC. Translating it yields CASSSGTDVLNNEQFF.

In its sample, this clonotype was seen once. The CDR3 DNA reads TGTGCCAGCAGCCCAGGACCCCGAACAGATACGCAGTATTTT. This sequence encodes CASSPGPRTDTQYF. The rearrangement uses TRBV11-1 and TRBJ2-3, with no clear D. The CDR3 consists of 14 residues. Germline-derived CDR1 and CDR2 are SGHAT and FQDESV (reference sequence). Trimming removed 5 bases from V and 3 bases from J, with 12 bases in between.

CDR3 DNA sequence: TGTGCCAGCAGTGAATATTTCTCGGGACTAGCGGACTACAATGAGCAGTTCTTC. Its protein is CASSEYFSGLADYNEQFF. The J gene is TRBJ2-1, the V gene TRBV25-1, with 11 bases fitting TRBD2. Trimming took 0 bases from V and 3 from J; bases not matched to a gene: 7. Germline V gene sequence: CDR1 MGHDK, CDR2 SYGVNS. This CDR3 contains 18 residues.

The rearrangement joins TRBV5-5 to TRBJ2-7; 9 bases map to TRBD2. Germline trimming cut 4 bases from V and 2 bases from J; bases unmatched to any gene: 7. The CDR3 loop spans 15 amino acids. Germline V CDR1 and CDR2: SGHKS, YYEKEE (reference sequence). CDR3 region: CASSPTSGPTYEQYF. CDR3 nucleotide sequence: TGTGCCAGCAGCCCGACTAGCGGCCCAACCTACGAGCAGTACTTC.

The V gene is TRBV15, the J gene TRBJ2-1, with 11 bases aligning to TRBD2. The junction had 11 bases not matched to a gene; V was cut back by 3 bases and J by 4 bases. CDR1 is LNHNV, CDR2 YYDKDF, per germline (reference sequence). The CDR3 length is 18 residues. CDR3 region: CATSSAPPGLAEYNEQFF. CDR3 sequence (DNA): TGTGCCACCAGCAGCGCACCCCCGGGACTAGCGGAGTACAATGAGCAGTTCTTC.

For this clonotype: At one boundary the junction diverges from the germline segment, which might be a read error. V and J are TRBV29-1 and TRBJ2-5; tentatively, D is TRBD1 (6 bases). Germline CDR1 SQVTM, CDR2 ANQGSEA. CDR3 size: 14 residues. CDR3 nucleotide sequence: TGCAGCGTTAACCCACAGGGTTCGTCGGAGACCCAGTGCTTC. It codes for CSVNPQGSSETQCF.

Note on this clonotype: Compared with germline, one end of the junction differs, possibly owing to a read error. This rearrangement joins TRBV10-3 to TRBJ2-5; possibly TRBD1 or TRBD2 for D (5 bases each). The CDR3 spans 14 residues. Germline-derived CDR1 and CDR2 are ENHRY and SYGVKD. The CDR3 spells CAISDKGMGEAQYF. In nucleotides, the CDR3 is TGTGCCATCAGTGACAAGGGGATGGGAGAGGCCCAGTACTTC.

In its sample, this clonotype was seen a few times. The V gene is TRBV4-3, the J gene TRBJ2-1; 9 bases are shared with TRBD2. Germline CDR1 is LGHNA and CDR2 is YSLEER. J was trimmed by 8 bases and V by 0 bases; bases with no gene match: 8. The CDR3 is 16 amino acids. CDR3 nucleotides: TGCGCCAGCAGCCAAGATGGGAGAGCGGGAGGTGATGAGCAGTTCTTC. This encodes CASSQDGRAGGDEQFF.

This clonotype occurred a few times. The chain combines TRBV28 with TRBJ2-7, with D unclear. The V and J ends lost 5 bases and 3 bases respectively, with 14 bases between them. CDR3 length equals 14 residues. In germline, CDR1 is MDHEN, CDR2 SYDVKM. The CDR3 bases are TGTGCCAGCAGTCCACCGGGCGAGGTCTACGAGCAGTACTTC. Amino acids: CASSPPGEVYEQYF.

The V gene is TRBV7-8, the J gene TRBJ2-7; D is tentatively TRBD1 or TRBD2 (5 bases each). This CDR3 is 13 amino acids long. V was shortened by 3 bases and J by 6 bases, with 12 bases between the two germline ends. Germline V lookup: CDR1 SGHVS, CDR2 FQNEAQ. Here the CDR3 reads CASSFPPGTEQYF. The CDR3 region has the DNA TGTGCCAGCAGCTTCCCACCAGGGACCGAGCAGTACTTC.

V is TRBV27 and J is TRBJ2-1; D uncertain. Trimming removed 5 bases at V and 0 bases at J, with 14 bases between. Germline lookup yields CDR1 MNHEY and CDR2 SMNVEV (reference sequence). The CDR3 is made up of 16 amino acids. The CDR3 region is CASSLVPLSSYNEQFF. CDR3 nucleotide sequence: TGTGCCAGCAGTCTCGTACCGCTGAGCTCCTACAATGAGCAGTTCTTC.

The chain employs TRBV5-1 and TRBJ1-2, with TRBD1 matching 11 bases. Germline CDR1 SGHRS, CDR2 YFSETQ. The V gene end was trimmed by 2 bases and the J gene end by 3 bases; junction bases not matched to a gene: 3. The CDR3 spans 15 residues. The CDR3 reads CASSFPGQGDYGYTF. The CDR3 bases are TGCGCCAGCAGCTTCCCGGGACAGGGGGACTATGGCTACACCTTC.

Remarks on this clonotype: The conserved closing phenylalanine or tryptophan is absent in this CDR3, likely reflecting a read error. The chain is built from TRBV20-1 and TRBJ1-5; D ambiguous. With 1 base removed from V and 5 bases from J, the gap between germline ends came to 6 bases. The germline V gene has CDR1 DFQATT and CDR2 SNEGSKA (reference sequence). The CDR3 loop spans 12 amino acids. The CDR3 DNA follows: TGCAGTGCTAGAGTTGGTGATCAGCCCCAGCATTGT. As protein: CSARVGDQPQHC.

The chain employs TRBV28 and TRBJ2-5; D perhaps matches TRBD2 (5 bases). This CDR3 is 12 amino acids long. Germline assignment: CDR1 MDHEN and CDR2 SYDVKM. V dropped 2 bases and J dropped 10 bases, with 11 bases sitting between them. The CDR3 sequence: CASSLGPRGQYF. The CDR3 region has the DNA TGTGCCAGCAGTTTAGGACCCCGGGGCCAGTACTTC.

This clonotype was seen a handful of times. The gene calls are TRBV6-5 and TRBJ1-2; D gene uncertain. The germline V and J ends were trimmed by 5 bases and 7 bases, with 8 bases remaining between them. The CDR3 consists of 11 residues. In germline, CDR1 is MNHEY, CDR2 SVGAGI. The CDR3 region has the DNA TGTGCCAGCAGTGACCTATTTGGCTACACCTTC. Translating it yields CASSDLFGYTF.

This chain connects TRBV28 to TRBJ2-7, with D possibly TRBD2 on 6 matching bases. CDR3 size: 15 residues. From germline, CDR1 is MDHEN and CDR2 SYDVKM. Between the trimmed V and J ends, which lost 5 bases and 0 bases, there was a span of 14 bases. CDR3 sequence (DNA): TGTGCCAGCAGTCCCCCGGGACTGCCCTCCTACGAGCAGTACTTC. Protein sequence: CASSPPGLPSYEQYF.

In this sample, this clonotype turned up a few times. CDR3 residues: CATSSEYPGQGSPEAFF. The CDR3 nucleotides read TGTGCCACCAGCAGCGAATACCCGGGACAGGGGTCCCCTGAAGCTTTCTTT. This chain uses TRBV15 with TRBJ1-1; 10 bases are a match to TRBD1. This CDR3 contains 17 residues. With 3 bases clipped from V and 6 bases from J, the junction kept 13 bases outside the gene matches. CDR1 LNHNV and CDR2 YYDKDF come from the germline V gene (reference sequence).

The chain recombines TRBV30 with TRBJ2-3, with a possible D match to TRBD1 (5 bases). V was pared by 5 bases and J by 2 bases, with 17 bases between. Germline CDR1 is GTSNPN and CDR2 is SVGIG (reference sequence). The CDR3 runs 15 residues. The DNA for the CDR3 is TGTGCCTGGGGGGCACCTAACCCTAACACAGATACGCAGTATTTT. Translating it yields CAWGAPNPNTDTQYF.

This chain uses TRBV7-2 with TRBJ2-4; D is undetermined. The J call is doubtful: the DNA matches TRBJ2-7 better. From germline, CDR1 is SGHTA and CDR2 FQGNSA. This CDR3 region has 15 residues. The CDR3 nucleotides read TGTACCGTCAAACCCTATGACAACCCTCCCTACGAGCAGTACTTC. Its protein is CTVKPYDNPPYEQYF.

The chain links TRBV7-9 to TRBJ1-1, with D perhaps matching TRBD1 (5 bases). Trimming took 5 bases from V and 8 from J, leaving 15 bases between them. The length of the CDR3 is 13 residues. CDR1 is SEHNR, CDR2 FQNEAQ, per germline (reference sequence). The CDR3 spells CASSPTAGPEAFF. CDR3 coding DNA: TGTGCCAGCAGCCCAACGGCGGGGCCAGAAGCTTTCTTT.

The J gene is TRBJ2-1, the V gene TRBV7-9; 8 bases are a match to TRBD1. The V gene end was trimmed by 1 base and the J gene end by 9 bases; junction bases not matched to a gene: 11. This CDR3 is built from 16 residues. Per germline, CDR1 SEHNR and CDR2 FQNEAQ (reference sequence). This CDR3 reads CASSLGVQGASAEQFF. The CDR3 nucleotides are TGTGCCAGCAGCTTAGGGGTTCAGGGGGCTAGCGCTGAGCAGTTCTTC.

The CDR3 sequence: CASSQTPPGTSGSGANVLTF. The CDR3 nucleotides read TGTGCCAGCAGCCAAACCCCCCCCGGGACTAGCGGCTCTGGGGCCAACGTCCTGACTTTC. V usage is TRBV14 and J usage is TRBJ2-6; 11 bases are a match to TRBD2. This CDR3 region has 20 residues. The germline V gene encodes CDR1 SGHDN and CDR2 FVKESK. The trim removed 2 bases at V and 0 bases at J, leaving 9 bases unmatched.

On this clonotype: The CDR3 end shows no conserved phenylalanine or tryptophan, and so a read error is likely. CDR3 bases: TGTGCCAGCAGCCACTTGGTCAGCCAAGAGACCCAGTACGTC. Protein: CASSHLVSQETQYV. The chain links TRBV4-2 to TRBJ2-5; D unresolved. V lost 3 bases to trimming and J lost 1 base, with 9 bases between them. The germline gives CDR1 LGHNA, CDR2 YNFKEQ. The CDR3 spans 14 residues.

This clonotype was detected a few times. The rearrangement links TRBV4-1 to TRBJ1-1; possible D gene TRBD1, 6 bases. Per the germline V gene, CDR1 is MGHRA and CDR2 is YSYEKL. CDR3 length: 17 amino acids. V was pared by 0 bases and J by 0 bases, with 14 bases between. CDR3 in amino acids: CASSQEGGSWVNTEAFF. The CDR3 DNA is TGCGCCAGCAGCCAAGAGGGGGGCTCTTGGGTGAACACTGAAGCTTTCTTT.

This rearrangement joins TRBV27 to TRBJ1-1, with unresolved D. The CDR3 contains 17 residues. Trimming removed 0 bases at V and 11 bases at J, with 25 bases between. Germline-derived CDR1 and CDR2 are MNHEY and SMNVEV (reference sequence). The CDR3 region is CASSLSSGVARPRRAFF. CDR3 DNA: TGTGCCAGCAGTTTATCGTCCGGGGTGGCCAGACCCAGGAGGGCTTTCTTT.

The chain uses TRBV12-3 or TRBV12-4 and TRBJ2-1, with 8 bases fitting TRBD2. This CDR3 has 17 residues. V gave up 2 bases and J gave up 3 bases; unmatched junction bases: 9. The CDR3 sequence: CASSLPGAGANYNEQFF. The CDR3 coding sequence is TGTGCCAGCAGTTTACCGGGAGCGGGAGCAAACTACAATGAGCAGTTCTTC.

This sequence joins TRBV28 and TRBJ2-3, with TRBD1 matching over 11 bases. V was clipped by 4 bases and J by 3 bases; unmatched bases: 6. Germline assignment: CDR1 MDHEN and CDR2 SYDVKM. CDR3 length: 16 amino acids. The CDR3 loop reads CASSWRDRGWTDTQYF. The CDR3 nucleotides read TGTGCCAGCAGTTGGAGGGACAGGGGGTGGACAGATACGCAGTATTTT.

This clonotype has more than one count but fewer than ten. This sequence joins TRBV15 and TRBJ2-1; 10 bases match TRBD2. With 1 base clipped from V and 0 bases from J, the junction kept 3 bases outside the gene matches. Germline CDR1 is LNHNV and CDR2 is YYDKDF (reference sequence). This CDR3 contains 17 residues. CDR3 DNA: TGTGCCACCAGCAGAGGACTAGCGGGTAACTCCTACAATGAGCAGTTCTTC. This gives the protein CATSRGLAGNSYNEQFF.

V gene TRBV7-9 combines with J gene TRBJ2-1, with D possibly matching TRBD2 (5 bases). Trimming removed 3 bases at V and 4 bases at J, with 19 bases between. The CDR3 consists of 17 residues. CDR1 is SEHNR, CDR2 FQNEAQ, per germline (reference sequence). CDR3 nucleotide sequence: TGTGCCAGCAGCTTCGTTCTGCGGAGGAAAGGGTACAATGAGCAGTTCTTC. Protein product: CASSFVLRRKGYNEQFF.

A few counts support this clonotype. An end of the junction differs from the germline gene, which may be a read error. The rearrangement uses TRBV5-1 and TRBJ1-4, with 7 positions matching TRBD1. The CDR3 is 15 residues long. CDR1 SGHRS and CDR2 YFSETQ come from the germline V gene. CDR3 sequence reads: CTSSQADRRNEKLFF. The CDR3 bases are TGCACCAGCAGTCAGGCGGACAGGAGGAATGAAAAACTGTTTTTT.